Listed here are 8 T cell receptor beta chains from one sample, sequenced in a study of T cells expressing NK-cell markers. No DNA is given; TCRdb re-called the 5' RACE reads and lists each CDR3 protein once. In total, the table holds 550,000 to 600,000 distinct CDR3 sequences. Sequenced material: blood T cells: a sorted CD56 or NKG2C T cell subset, CD4+ or CD8+ T cells, or bulk PBMC T cells (not recorded which). These TCRs come from a man younger than 35 in good health.

The J gene is TRBJ1-3, the V gene TRBV20-1; TCRdb calls TRBD1, which cannot be checked without DNA. This CDR3 comprises 15 residues. CDR1 DFQATT and CDR2 SNEGSKA come from the germline V gene (reference sequence). The CDR3 spells CSARDLADRGYTIYF.

The V call is TRBV12-3 or TRBV12-4, the J call TRBJ2-2; TCRdb's D call of TRBD1 is untestable without DNA. The CDR3 has 15 residues. The CDR3 protein is CASGRGQGATGELFF.

J is TRBJ2-5 and V is TRBV20-1; TCRdb outputs TRBD1, but without DNA this stays unchecked. There are 14 residues in the CDR3. Germline V CDR1 and CDR2: DFQATT, SNEGSKA (reference sequence). The CDR3 region is CSLFAQGLQETQYF.

The rearrangement uses TRBV9 and TRBJ2-7; TCRdb outputs TRBD1, but without DNA this stays unchecked. The germline V gene encodes CDR1 SGDLS and CDR2 YYNGEE. This CDR3 comprises 17 residues. The CDR3 sequence: CASSVSDDGTDSYEQYF.

The chain joins TRBV4-3 to TRBJ2-4; TCRdb gives TRBD1 as the D gene, but with no DNA this cannot be confirmed. The CDR3 contains 15 residues. Germline CDR1 reads LGHNA; CDR2 reads YSLEER. CDR3 in amino acids: CASSQEQGMGNIQYF.

The rearrangement uses TRBV6-6 and TRBJ2-1. The length of the CDR3 is 12 residues. Germline V gene data show CDR1 as MNHNY and CDR2 as SVGAGI (reference sequence). The CDR3 region is CASSYSVREQFF.

The chain has TRBV4-1 and TRBJ2-2. This CDR3 region has 13 residues. Germline CDR1 reads MGHRA; CDR2 reads YSYEKL. CDR3 amino acids: CASSQTATGELFF.

This chain uses TRBV5-1 with TRBJ2-3. CDR1 is SGHRS and CDR2 is YFSETQ in the germline V gene. CDR3 length equals 15 residues. This CDR3 reads CASSLGKVVADTQYF. Drawing the rest from reference TRBV5-1 and TRBJ2-3, the complete variable domain is KAGVTQTPRYLIKTRGQQVTLSCSPISGHRSVSWYQQTPGQGLQFLFEYFSETQRNKGNFPGRFSGRQFSNSRSEMNVSTLELGDSALYLCASSLGKVVADTQYFGPGTRLTVL.